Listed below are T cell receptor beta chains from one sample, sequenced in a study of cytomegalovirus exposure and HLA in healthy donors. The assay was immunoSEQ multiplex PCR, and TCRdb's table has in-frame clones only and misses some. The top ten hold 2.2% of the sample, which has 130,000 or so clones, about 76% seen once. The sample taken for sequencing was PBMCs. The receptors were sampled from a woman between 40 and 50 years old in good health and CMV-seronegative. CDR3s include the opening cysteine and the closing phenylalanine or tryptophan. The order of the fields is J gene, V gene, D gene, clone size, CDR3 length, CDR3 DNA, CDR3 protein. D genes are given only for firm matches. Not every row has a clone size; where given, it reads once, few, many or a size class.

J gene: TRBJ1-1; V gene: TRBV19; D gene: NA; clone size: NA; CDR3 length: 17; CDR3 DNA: TGTGCCAGTAGGGGCCTCGTATTTCGGGGAGTGAACACTGAAGCTTTCTTT; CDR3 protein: CASRGLVFRGVNTEAFF
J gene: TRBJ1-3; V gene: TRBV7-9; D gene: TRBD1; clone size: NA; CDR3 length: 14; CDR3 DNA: TGTGCCAGCAGCTCAGGGGGCTCTGGAAACACCATATATTTT; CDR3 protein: CASSSGGSGNTIYF
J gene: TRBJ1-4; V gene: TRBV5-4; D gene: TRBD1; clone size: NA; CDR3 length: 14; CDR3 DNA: TGTGCCAGCGGGACAGGGGGAAGTAATGAAAAACTGTTTTTT; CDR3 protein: CASGTGGSNEKLFF
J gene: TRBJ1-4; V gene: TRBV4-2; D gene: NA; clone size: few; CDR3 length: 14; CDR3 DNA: TGTGCCAGCAGCCAAGATTGGGGAGGGGAAAAACTGTTTTTT; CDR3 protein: CASSQDWGGEKLFF
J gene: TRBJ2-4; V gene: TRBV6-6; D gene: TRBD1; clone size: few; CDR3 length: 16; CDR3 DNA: TGTGCCAGCAGTTGGCGGGACAGGACGACCATCGGCATTCAGTACTTC; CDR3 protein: CASSWRDRTTIGIQYF
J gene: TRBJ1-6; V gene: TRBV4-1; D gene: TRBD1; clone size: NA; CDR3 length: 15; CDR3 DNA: TGCGCCAGCAGCCCCCGGGGCAGGGGGAATTCACCCCTCCACTTT; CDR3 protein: CASSPRGRGNSPLHF
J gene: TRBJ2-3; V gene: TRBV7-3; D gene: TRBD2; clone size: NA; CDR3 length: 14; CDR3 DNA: TGTGCCAGCAGCCCTAGCGGGGGGCCAGATACGCAGTATTTT; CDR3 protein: CASSPSGGPDTQYF
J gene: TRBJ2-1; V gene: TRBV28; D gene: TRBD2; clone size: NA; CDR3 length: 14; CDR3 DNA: TGTGCCAGCACTCTTAGCGGGAGGGCCTTAGAGCAGTTCTTC; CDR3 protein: CASTLSGRALEQFF
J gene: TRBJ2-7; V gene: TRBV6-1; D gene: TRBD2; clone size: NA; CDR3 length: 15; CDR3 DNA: TGTGCCAGCAGGGATCCGGGACTAGCGGAATACGAGCAGTACTTC; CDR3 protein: CASRDPGLAEYEQYF
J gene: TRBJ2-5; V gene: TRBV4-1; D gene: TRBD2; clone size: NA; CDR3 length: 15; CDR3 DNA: TGCGCCAGCAGCCAAGAGCCCCAGCGGGGGGAGACCCAGTACTTC; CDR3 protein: CASSQEPQRGETQYF
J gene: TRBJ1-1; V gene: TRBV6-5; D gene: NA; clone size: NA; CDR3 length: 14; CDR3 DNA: TGTGCCAGCAGTTACTCGAGAGGAGGCACTGAAGCTTTCTTT; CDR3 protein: CASSYSRGGTEAFF
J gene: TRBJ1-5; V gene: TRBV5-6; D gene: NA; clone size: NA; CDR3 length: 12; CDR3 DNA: TGTGCCAGCAGCCTTAGCAATCAGCCCCAGCATTTT; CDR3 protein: CASSLSNQPQHF
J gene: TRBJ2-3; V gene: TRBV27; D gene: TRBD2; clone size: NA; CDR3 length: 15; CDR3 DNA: TGTGCCAGCAGTTTACGGGGACTAGATGTAGATACGCAGTATTTT; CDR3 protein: CASSLRGLDVDTQYF
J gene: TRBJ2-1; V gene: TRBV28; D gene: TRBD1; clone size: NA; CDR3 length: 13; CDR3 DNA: TGTGCCAGTAAACAGGGGGCAAACAATGAGCAGTTCTTC; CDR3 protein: CASKQGANNEQFF
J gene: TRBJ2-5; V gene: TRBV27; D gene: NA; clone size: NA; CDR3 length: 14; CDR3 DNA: TGTGCCAGCAGCTTACAGGGGAGGGAAGAGACCCAGTACTTC; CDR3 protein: CASSLQGREETQYF
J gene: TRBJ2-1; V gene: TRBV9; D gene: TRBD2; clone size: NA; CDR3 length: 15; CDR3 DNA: TGTGCCAGCTCTCTGGGGACTAGCGGGTACAATGAGCAGTTCTTC; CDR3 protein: CASSLGTSGYNEQFF
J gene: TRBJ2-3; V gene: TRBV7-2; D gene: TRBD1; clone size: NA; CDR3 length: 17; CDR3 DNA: TGTGCCAGCAGCTTAGAGGCATGGGACAGGGCCACAGATACGCAGTATTTT; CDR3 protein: CASSLEAWDRATDTQYF
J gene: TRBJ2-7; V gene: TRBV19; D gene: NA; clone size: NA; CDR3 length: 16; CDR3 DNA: TGTGCCAGTAGTATAGGGGTGACAGGATTCTCCTACGAGCAGTACTTC; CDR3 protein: CASSIGVTGFSYEQYF
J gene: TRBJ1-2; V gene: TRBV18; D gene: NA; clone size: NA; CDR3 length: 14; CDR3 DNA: TGTGCCAGCTCACGGGCCCAGGGTCGTTTAGGCTACACCTTC; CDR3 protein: CASSRAQGRLGYTF
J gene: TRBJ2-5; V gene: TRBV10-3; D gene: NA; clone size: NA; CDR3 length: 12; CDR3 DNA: TGTGCCACCAAGACGGATCAAGAGGCCCAGTACTTC; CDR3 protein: CATKTDQEAQYF
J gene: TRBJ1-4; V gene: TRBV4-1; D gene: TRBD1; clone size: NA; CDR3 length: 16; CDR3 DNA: TGCGCCAGCAGCTCTATACCGGGACAGAAAAATGAAAAACTGTTTTTT; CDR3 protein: CASSSIPGQKNEKLFF
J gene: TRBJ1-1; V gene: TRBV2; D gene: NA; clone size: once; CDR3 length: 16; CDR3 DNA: TGTGCCAGCAGTGAATGGGTGGGGCAGGGCAACACTGAAGCTTTCTTT; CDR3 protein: CASSEWVGQGNTEAFF
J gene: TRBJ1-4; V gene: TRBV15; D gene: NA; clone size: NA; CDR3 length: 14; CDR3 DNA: TGTGCCACCAGCAGACAGGGGTTGAGTGAAAAACTGTTTTTT; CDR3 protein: CATSRQGLSEKLFF
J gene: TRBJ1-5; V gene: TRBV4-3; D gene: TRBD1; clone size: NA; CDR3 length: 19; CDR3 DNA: TGCGCCAGCAGCCAAGGCGTAGGCACAGGGGGCCCTGGGAATCAGCCCCAGCATTTT; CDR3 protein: CASSQGVGTGGPGNQPQHF
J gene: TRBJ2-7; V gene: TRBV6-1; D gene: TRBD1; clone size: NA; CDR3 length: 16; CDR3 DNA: TGTGCCAGCAGTGAGTGGGGACAGGGGGGATCCTACGAGCAGTACTTC; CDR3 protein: CASSEWGQGGSYEQYF
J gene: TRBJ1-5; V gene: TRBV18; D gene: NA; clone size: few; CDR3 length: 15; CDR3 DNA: TGTGCCAGCTCCCTCCGTCGGGGATCTGACCAGCCCCAGCATTTT; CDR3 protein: CASSLRRGSDQPQHF
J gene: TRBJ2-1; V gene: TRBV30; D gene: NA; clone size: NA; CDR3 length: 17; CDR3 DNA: TGTGCCTGGAGTAAATTTCGAGGGTTTGGCGTGAACAATGAGCAGTTCTTC; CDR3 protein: CAWSKFRGFGVNNEQFF
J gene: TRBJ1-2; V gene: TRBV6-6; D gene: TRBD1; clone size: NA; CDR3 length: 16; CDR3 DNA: TGTGCCAGCAGACCCCGGGACAGGGCGGCTAACTATGGCTACACCTTC; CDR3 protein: CASRPRDRAANYGYTF
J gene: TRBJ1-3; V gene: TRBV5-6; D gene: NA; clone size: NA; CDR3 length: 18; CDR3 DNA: TGTGCCAGCAGCTTGGGGGCCAGGCAATTCACGTCTGGAAACACCATATATTTT; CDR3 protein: CASSLGARQFTSGNTIYF
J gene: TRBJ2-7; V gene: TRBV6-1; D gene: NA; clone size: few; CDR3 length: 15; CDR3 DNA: TGTGCCAGCAGTGATTCCGGGACTCTCTCCTACGAGCAGTACTTC; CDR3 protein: CASSDSGTLSYEQYF
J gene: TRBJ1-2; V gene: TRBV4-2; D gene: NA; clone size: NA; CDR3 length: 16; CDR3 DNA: TGTGCCAGCAGCCAAGATTTCGGGGGAACCGTAGGTGGCTACACCTTC; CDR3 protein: CASSQDFGGTVGGYTF
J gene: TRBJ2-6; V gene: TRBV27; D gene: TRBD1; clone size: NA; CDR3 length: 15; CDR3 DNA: TGTGCCAGCAGTGAGACAGGGTCTGGGGCCAACGTCCTGACTTTC; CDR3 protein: CASSETGSGANVLTF
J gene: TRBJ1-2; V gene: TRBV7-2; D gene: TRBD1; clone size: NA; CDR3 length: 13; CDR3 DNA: TGTGCCAGCAGGAAGGACAGGCTTGGGGGCTACACCTTC; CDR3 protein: CASRKDRLGGYTF
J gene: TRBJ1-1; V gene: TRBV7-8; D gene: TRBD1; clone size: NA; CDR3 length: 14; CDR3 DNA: TGTGCCAGCAGCCTACAGGGGGCCGAGACTGAAGCTTTCTTT; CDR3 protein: CASSLQGAETEAFF
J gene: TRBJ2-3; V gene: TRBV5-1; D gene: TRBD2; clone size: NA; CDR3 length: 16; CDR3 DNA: TGCGCCAGCAGCTTGGGGACTAGCGGCAACACAGATACGCAGTATTTT; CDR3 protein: CASSLGTSGNTDTQYF
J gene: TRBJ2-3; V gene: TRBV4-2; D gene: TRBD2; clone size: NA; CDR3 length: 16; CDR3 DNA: TGTGCCAGCAGCCAGCGTGTAGCGGGAGAGGCAGATACGCAGTATTTT; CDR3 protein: CASSQRVAGEADTQYF
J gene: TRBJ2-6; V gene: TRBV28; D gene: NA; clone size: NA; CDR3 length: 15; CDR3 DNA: TGTGCCAGCAGTGTCAGGGGTTACGGGGCCAACGTCCTGACTTTC; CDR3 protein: CASSVRGYGANVLTF
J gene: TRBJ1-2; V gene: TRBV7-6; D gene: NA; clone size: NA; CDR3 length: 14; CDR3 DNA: TGTGCCAGCAGCTTAGGAACAGGCCCGTATGGCTACACCTTC; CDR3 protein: CASSLGTGPYGYTF
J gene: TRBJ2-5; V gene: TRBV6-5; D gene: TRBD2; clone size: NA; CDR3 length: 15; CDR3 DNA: TGTGCCAGCAGTTACTCGCTAGCGGGGGTAGGGACCCAGTACTTC; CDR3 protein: CASSYSLAGVGTQYF
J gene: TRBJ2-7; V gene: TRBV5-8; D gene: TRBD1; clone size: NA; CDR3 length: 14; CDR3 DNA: TGTGCCAGCAGGCGGACAGGGAGCTCCTACGAGCAGTACTTC; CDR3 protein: CASRRTGSSYEQYF